This T cell receptor (beta chain) derives from a study of molecular identifiers for immune sequencing clone quantification. About the study: In replicates, RNA from roughly 21,000 or 96,000 naive CD8 cells was divided five ways and four parts were sequenced.

TCRdb reanalysed the PCR reads using MiXCR and keeps one entry per CDR3 protein. This sample carries approximately 550,000 distinct CDR3 sequences, about a quarter of them seen once, and the ten largest clones take roughly 0.77%. This CDR3 spans 10 amino acids. Between the trimmed V and J ends, which lost 2 bases and 5 bases, there was a span of 1 base. Germline CDR1 reads MDHEN; CDR2 reads SYDVKM. Points from the study as a whole: Barcode-sharing identical TCR molecules could underestimate highly expanded clone sizes. It was shown that clones above 20 RNA copies held over 97% of effector molecules, but under 1% in naive cells.

This clonotype was counted ten times or more. Its cognate antigen is unknown. Source material: naive CD8+ T cells from blood, with Jurkat cell RNA spiked in. As for subset: FACS-sorted CD8+CD4-CCR7+CD45RA+ naive T cells. The source of this sequence is a human donor in good health. Some libraries in this study had Jurkat cell RNA spiked in. The V call is TRBV28, the J call TRBJ2-7; unclear D gene. The chain's CDR3 is CASSLDEQYF. CDR3 bases: TGTGCCAGCAGTTTAGACGAGCAGTACTTC.